A selection of T cell receptor beta chains follows, all from one sample in a study of shared clonotypes between healthy human individuals. Only in-frame clones appear in the TCRdb table, and some are missing; sequencing was by immunoSEQ multiplex PCR. This sample has hundreds of thousands of clones, with more than 70% found just once. The sequenced sample consisted of PBMCs. The receptors were gathered from a woman in her thirties or forties in good health. Some clones in this sample may be carry-over from other donors' samples. CDR3s include the opening cysteine and the closing phenylalanine or tryptophan.

len	v_gene	j_gene	CDR3aa
15	TRBV6-1	TRBJ1-1	CASSDGGFVGIEAFF
14	TRBV2	TRBJ1-5	CASSDRVRTQPQHF
19	TRBV4-1	TRBJ2-5	CASSQGPTSGAGPKETQYF
13	TRBV28	TRBJ1-2	CASSFGGGYGYTF
16	TRBV9	TRBJ2-1	CASSVGVGREQNEQFF
15	TRBV7-9	TRBJ2-3	CASSHRLAATDTQYF
14	TRBV30	TRBJ2-5	CAWTSGSFQGTQYF
13	TRBV25-1	TRBJ1-1	CAVVADWGTEAFF
10	TRBV27	TRBJ1-5	CASSRQPQHF
16	TRBV18	TRBJ2-2	CASSPDRGDNTGELFF
11	TRBV2	TRBJ1-2	CASRQALGYTF
12	TRBV7-2	TRBJ2-3	CASIKPGDTQYF
15	TRBV7-2	TRBJ1-2	CASSLVGPGQGYDTF
13	TRBV6-6	TRBJ2-7	CASGGQGDYEQYF
17	TRBV5-1	TRBJ2-6	CASSLGIEPSGANVLTF
16	TRBV5-6	TRBJ2-7	CASSLQRGLALSEQYF
16	TRBV4-1	TRBJ1-4	CASSQRQGTTNEKLFF
12	TRBV25-1	TRBJ2-1	CASRLEYNEQFF
14	TRBV7-2	TRBJ2-7	CASSFRGLPGERYF
15	TRBV5-6	TRBJ2-7	CASTISGRGSYEQYF
17	TRBV9	TRBJ2-7	CASSVSATTGLSYEQYF
11	TRBV5-1	TRBJ2-3	CASRGGNTQYF
16	TRBV11-2	.	CASSSKTGRNTGELFF